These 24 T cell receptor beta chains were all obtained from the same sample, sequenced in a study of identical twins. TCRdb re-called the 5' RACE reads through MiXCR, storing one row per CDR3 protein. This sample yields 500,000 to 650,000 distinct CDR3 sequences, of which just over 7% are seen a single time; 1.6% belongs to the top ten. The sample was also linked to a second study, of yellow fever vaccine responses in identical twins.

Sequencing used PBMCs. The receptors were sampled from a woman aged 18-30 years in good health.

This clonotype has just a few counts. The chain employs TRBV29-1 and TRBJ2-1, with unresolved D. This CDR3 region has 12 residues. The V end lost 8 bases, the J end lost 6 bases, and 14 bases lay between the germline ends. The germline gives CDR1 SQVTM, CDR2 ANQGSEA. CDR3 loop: CSTRDTLNEQFF. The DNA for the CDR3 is TGCAGCACCCGCGACACCCTCAATGAGCAGTTCTTC.

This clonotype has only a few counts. This chain's CDR3 is CAISESVLTQETQYF. CDR3 nucleotides: TGTGCCATCAGTGAGTCGGTCCTTACCCAAGAGACCCAGTACTTC. The rearrangement joins TRBV10-3 to TRBJ2-5, with D uncertain. V was cut by 0 bases and J by 1 base, with 9 bases left in between. CDR3 size: 15 residues. CDR1 and CDR2 from the germline V gene are ENHRY and SYGVKD.

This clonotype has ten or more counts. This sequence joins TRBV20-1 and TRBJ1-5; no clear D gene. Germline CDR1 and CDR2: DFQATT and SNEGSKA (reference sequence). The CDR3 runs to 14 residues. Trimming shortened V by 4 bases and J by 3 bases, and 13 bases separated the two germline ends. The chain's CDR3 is CSAIDSRFNQPQHF. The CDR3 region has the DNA TGCAGTGCTATTGATAGTAGATTCAATCAGCCCCAGCATTTT.

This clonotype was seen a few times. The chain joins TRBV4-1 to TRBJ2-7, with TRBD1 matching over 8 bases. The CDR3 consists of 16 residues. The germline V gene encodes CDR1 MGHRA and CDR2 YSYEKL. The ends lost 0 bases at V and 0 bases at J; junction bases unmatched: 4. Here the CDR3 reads CASSQDWTGNSYEQYV. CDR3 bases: TGCGCCAGCAGCCAAGACTGGACAGGGAACTCCTACGAGCAGTACGTC.

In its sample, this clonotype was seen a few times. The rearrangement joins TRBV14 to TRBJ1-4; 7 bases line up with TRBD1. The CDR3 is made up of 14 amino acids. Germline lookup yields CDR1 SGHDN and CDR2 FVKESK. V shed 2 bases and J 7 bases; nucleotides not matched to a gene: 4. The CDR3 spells CASSQIGTAEKLFF. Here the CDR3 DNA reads TGTGCCAGCAGCCAAATCGGGACAGCTGAAAAACTGTTTTTT.

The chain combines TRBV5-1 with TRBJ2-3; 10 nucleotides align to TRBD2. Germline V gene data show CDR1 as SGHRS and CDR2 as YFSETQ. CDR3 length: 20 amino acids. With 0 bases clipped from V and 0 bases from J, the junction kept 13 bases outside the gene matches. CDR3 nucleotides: TGCGCCAGCAGCTTGGTGGCCGGGGCTAGCGGGGGCGCTAGCACAGATACGCAGTATTTT. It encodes CASSLVAGASGGASTDTQYF.

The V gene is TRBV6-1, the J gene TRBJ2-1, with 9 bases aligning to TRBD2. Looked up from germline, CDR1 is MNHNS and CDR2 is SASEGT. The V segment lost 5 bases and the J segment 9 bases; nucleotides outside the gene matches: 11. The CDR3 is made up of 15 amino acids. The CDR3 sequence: CASSPGAGGRREQFF. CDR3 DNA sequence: TGTGCCAGCAGTCCGGGGGCGGGGGGGCGTCGTGAGCAGTTCTTC.

The CDR3 DNA reads as TGTGCCAGCAGTCCGACGGACAGGGGGCGAAACAATGGCTACACCTTC. This gives the protein CASSPTDRGRNNGYTF. The chain is built from TRBV12-3 or TRBV12-4 and TRBJ1-2; 11 nucleotides align to TRBD1. Unmatched junction bases numbered 11, after V lost 5 bases and J lost 6 bases. The CDR3 runs to 16 residues.

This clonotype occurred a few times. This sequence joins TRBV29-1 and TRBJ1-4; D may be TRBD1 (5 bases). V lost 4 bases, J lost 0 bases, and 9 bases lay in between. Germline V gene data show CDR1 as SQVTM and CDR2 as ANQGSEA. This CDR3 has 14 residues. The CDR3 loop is CSVVGTATNEKLFF. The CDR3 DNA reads TGCAGCGTTGTTGGGACTGCAACTAATGAAAAACTGTTTTTT.

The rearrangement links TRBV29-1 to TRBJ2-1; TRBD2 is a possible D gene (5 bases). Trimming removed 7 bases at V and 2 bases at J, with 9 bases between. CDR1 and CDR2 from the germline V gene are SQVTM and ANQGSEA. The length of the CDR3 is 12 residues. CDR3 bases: TGCAGCGCCCGACTAACCTACAATGAGCAGTTCTTC. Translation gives CSARLTYNEQFF.

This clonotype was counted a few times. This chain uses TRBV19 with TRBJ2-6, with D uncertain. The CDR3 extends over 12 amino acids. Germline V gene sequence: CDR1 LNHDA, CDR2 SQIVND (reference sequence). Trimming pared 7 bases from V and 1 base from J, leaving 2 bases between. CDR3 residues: CASNSGANVLTF. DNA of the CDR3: TGTGCCAGTAATTCTGGGGCCAACGTCCTGACTTTC.

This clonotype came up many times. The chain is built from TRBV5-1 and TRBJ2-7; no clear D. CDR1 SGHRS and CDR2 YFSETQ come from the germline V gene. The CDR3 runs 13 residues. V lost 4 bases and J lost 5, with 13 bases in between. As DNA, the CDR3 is TGCGCCAGCAGCCGGAGAGACTCGGACGAGCAGTACTTC. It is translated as CASSRRDSDEQYF.

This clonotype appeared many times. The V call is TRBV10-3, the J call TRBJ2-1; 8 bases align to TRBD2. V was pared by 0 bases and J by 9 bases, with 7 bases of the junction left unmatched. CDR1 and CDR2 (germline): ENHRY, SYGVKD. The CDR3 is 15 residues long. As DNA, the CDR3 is TGTGCCATCAGTGAGTCGGCGGGGGGTCCGGCTGAGCAGTTCTTC. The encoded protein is CAISESAGGPAEQFF.

CDR3: CASSVIGSSGSDTQYF. DNA of the CDR3: TGTGCCAGCAGCGTAATAGGGTCTAGCGGGAGTGATACGCAGTATTTT. The chain employs TRBV9 and TRBJ2-3; 10 bases line up with TRBD2. The CDR3 runs to 16 residues. Germline CDR1 and CDR2: SGDLS and YYNGEE. V lost 1 base to trimming and J lost 6 bases; unmatched junction nucleotides: 8.

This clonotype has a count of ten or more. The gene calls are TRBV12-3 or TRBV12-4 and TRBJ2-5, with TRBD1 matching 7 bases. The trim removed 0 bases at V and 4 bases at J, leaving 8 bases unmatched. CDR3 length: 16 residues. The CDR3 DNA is TGTGCCAGCAGTTTAGCGACGACAGGGTATTCAGAGACCCAGTACTTC. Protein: CASSLATTGYSETQYF.

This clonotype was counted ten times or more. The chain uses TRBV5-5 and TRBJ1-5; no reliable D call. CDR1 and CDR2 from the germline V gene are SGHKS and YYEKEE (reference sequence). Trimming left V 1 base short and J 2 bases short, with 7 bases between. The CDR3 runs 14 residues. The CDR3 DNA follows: TGTGCCAGCAGCTTGAGGTGGGGCAATCAGCCCCAGCATTTT. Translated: CASSLRWGNQPQHF.

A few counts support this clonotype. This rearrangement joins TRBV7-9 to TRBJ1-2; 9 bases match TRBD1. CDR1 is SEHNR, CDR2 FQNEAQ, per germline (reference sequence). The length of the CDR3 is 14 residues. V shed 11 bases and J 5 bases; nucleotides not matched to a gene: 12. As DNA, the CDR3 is TGTGCCGCCGAAGGGGGACAGGGTGAATATGGCTACACCTTC. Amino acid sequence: CAAEGGQGEYGYTF.

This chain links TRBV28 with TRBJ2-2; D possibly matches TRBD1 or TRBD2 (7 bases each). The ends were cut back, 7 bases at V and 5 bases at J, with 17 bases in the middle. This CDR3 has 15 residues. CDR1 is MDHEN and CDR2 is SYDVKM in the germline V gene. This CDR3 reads CASTWWQGGTGELFF. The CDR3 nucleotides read TGTGCCAGCACCTGGTGGCAGGGGGGGACCGGGGAGCTGTTTTTT.

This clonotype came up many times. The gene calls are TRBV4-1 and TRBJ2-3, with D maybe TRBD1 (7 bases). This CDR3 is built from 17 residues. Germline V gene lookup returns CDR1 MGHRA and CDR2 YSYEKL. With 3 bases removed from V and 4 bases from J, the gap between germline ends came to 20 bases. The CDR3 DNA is TGCGCCAGCAGCCATCTCCCAGGGGGGTTCGGGGCAGATACGCAGTATTTT. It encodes CASSHLPGGFGADTQYF.

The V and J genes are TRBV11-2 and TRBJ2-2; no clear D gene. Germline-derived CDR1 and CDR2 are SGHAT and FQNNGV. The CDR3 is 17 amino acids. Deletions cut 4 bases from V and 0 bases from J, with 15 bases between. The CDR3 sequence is CASSSRPGSANTGELFF. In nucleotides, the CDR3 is TGTGCCAGCAGCTCGAGACCCGGATCGGCGAACACCGGGGAGCTGTTTTTT.

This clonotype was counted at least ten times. The DNA of the CDR3 is TGTGCCAGCAGACAGGAGGGGGCCCACTATGGCTACACCTTC. This sequence encodes CASRQEGAHYGYTF. The chain links TRBV12-3 or TRBV12-4 to TRBJ1-2; 7 bases agree with TRBD1. Germline trimming cut 6 bases from V and 3 bases from J; bases unmatched to any gene: 7. The CDR3 extends over 14 amino acids.

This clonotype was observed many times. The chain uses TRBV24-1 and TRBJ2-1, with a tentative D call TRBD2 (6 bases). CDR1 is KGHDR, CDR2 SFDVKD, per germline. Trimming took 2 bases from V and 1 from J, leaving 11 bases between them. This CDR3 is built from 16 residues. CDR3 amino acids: CATSDSGVGSYNEQFF. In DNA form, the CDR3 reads TGTGCCACCAGTGATTCGGGGGTGGGATCCTACAATGAGCAGTTCTTC.

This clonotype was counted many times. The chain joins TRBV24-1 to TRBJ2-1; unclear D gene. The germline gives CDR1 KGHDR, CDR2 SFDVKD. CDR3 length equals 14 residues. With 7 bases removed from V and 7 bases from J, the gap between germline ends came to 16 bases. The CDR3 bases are TGTGCCACCAGCGCAGCCCCCCCCGAAAATGAGCAGTTCTTC. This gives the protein CATSAAPPENEQFF.

The CDR3, as DNA: TGCGCCAGCAGCTTGGTCGGGTCCCCGAACACTGAAGCTTTCTTT. Its translation: CASSLVGSPNTEAFF. V is TRBV5-1 and J is TRBJ1-1, with D unresolved. This CDR3 region has 15 residues. V lost 0 bases to trimming and J lost 1 base, with 10 bases between them. Germline CDR1 is SGHRS and CDR2 is YFSETQ.